The present T cell receptor (beta chain) was sequenced within a study of blood T cell repertoires in COVID-19. The germline CDR1 and CDR2 sequences are MGHRA and YSYEKL. V lost 0 bases and J lost 2, with 10 bases in between. CDR3 length equals 15 residues. Libraries were prepared by immunoSEQ multiplex PCR; TCRdb keeps only in-frame clonotypes and omits some of them. The table shows around 230,000 clones, with roughly 89% occurring only once. Those who participated ranged in age from roughly 18 to 89 years and resided in 20 to 25 US areas. Only one count was recorded for this clone. Different DNA sequences within this sample yield the same CDR3.

The chain joins TRBV4-1 to TRBJ1-1; no clear D. This receptor was identified in a woman in her 30s with acute COVID-19. Sequencing was done on a sample of PBMCs or T cells enriched from blood (not recorded which). This chain's CDR3 is CASSQEGRSNTEAFF. DNA for the CDR3: TGCGCCAGCAGCCAAGAGGGCAGGTCAAACACTGAAGCTTTCTTT.